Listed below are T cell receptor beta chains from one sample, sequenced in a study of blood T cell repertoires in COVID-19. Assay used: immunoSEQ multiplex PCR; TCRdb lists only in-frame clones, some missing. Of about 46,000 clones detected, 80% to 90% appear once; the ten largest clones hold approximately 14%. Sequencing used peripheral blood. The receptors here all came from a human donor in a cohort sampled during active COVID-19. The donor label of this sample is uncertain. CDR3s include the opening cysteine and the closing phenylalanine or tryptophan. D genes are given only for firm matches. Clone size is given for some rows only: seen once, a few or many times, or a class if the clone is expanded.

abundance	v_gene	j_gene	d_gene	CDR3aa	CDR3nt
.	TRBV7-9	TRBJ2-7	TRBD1	CASSTGQGDYEQYF	TGTGCCAGCAGCACGGGACAGGGCGACTACGAGCAGTACTTC
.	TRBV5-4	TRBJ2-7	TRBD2	CASSSGSGGSYEQYF	TGTGCCAGCAGCTCAGGATCGGGGGGCTCCTACGAGCAGTACTTC
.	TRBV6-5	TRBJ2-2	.	CASSSGGGTGELFF	TGTGCCAGCAGCTCAGGGGGAGGCACCGGGGAGCTGTTTTTT
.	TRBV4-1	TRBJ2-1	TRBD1	CASSQDPVRDRSLYEQFF	TGCGCCAGCAGCCAAGATCCCGTCCGGGACAGGTCGCTTTATGAGCAGTTCTTC
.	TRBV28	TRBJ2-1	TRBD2	CASSPAGLAGANEQFF	TGTGCCAGCAGCCCCGCAGGACTAGCGGGGGCCAATGAGCAGTTCTTC
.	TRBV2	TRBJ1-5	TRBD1	CASILDRVDQPQHF	TGTGCCAGCATCCTAGACAGGGTTGATCAGCCCCAGCATTTT
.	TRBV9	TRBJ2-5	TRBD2	CASSVGGGAGETQYF	TGTGCCAGCAGCGTAGGCGGGGGGGCCGGAGAGACCCAGTACTTC
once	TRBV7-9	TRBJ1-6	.	CASSSGRQASYNSPLHF	TGTGCCAGCAGTTCCGGTCGTCAGGCCTCCTATAATTCACCCCTCCACTTT
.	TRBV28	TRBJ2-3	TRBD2	CASSLILAGGADTQYF	TGTGCCAGCAGTTTGATTTTGGCGGGGGGGGCAGATACGCAGTATTTT
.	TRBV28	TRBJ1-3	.	CASSLQGGNTIYF	TGTGCCAGCAGTTTACAGGGGGGAAACACCATATATTTT
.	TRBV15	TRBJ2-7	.	CATSRGLNSYEQYF	TGTGCCACCTCCCGGGGACTGAACTCCTACGAGCAGTACTTC
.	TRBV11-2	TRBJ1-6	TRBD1	CASSPRTGDSSPLHF	TGTGCCAGCAGCCCCCGGACAGGGGACAGTTCACCCCTCCACTTT
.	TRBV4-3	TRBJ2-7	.	CASSQGRGHMYEQYF	TGCGCCAGCAGCCAAGGCCGAGGACACATGTACGAGCAGTACTTC
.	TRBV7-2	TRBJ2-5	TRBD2	CASSQSGDQETQYF	TGTGCCAGCAGCCAAAGCGGGGACCAAGAGACCCAGTACTTC
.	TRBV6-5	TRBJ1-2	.	CASSQTPDSYGYTF	TGTGCCAGCAGCCAGACCCCGGACAGCTATGGCTACACCTTC
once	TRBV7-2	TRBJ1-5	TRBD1	CASSSFAGTGNQPQHF	TGTGCCAGCAGTTCCTTCGCCGGGACAGGCAATCAGCCCCAGCATTTT
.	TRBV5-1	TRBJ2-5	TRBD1	CASSLQGQSGETQYF	TGCGCCAGCAGCTTGCAGGGACAGAGTGGTGAGACCCAGTACTTC
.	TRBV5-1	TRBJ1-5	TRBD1	CASSPGTGNQPQHF	TGCGCCAGCAGCCCCGGGACAGGGAATCAGCCCCAGCATTTT
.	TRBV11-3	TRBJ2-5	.	CASSKDRETQYF	TGTGCCAGCAGCAAGGACAGAGAGACCCAGTACTTC
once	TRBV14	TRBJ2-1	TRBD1	CASSPVRTYTGDEQFF	TGTGCCAGCAGCCCAGTACGAACATACACAGGGGATGAGCAGTTCTTC
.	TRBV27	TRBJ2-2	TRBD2	CASSSGGGNTGELFF	TGTGCCAGCAGTTCTGGCGGGGGGAACACCGGGGAGCTGTTTTTT
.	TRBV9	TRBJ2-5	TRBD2	CASSVGTSGGETQYF	TGTGCCAGCAGCGTAGGAACTAGCGGGGGAGAGACCCAGTACTTC
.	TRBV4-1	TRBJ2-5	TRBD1	CASSQVGRGRQETQYF	TGCGCCAGCAGCCAAGTGGGCAGGGGGCGCCAAGAGACCCAGTACTTC
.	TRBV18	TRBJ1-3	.	CASSPNTAGNGNTIYF	TGTGCCAGCTCACCAAATACAGCGGGGAATGGAAACACCATATATTTT
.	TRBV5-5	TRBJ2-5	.	CASSLSGVETQYF	TGTGCCAGCAGCTTGTCAGGGGTAGAGACCCAGTACTTC
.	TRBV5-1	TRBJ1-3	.	CASSFGSTGNTIYF	TGCGCCAGCAGCTTCGGGTCGACGGGAAACACCATATATTTT
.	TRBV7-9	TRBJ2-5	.	CASSLVQNQETQYF	TGTGCCAGCAGCTTAGTACAGAACCAAGAGACCCAGTACTTC
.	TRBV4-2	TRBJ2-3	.	CASSQDYPAGAYTDTQYF	TGTGCCAGCAGCCAAGATTACCCCGCGGGGGCCTACACAGATACGCAGTATTTT
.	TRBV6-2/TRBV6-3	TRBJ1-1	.	CASSYFPQMNTEAFF	TGTGCCAGCAGTTACTTCCCCCAAATGAACACTGAAGCTTTCTTT
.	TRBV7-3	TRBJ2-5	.	CASSFGPGETQYF	TGTGCCAGCAGCTTCGGACCGGGGGAGACCCAGTACTTC
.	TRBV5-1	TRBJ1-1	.	CASSLKTAGNTEAFF	TGCGCCAGCAGCTTGAAAACCGCAGGGAACACTGAAGCTTTCTTT
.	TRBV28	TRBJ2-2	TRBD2	CASTPEGLAGGHTGELFF	TGTGCCAGCACCCCAGAGGGACTAGCGGGGGGGCACACCGGGGAGCTGTTTTTT
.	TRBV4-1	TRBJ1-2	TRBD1	CASSPTGLGGYTF	TGCGCCAGCAGTCCGACAGGGTTAGGTGGCTACACCTTC
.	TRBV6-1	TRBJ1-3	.	CASSDQVSSGNTIYF	TGTGCCAGCAGTGATCAGGTTAGCTCTGGAAACACCATATATTTT
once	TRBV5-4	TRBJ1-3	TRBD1	CASSLDGQGGNTIYF	TGTGCCAGCAGCTTGGACGGACAGGGGGGAAACACCATATATTTT
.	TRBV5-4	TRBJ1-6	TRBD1	CASSLDGQANSPLHF	TGTGCCAGCAGCCTCGATGGACAGGCCAATTCACCCCTCCACTTT
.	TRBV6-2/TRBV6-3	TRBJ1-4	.	CASSSDSYEKLFF	TGTGCCAGCAGTTCGGACAGCTATGAAAAACTGTTTTTT
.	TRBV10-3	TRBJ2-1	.	CAIETAARKFF	TGTGCCATCGAGACTGCCGCTCGGAAGTTCTTC
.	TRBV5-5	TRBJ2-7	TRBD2	CASSPALWGGAYEQYF	TGTGCCAGCAGCCCCGCCCTGTGGGGGGGTGCCTACGAGCAGTACTTC
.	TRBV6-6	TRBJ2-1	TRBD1	CASSSGTGGYNEQFF	TGTGCCAGCAGTTCCGGGACAGGGGGCTACAATGAGCAGTTCTTC
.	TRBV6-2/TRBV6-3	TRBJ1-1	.	CASSYRPTENTEAFF	TGTGCCAGCAGTTACCGTCCGACAGAGAACACTGAAGCTTTCTTT